Listed below are T cell receptor beta chains from one sample, sequenced in a study of T-cell memory formation after mild COVID-19. One entry per CDR3 protein, called by TCRdb with MiXCR from the 5' RACE reads. The repertoire holds almost 45,000 distinct CDR3 sequences, with approximately 7% as singletons. Specimen: PBMCs or a T cell subset sorted from them (not recorded which). The receptor set was obtained from an adult who had mild COVID-19 (a few samples of this study predate the infection). Cell type and time point are not known. Both conserved end residues are part of each CDR3.

J gene	V gene	CDR3 protein
TRBJ1-1	TRBV11-2	CASSGGTGGEAFF
TRBJ2-1	TRBV7-9	CASSPTEGLAAEQFF
TRBJ1-1	TRBV7-2	CASPRERGTEAFF
TRBJ1-1	TRBV7-2	CASSLRARGSEAFF
TRBJ2-5	TRBV15	CATSREGAWETQYF
TRBJ2-3	TRBV9	CASSVGGARSTDTQYF
TRBJ2-1	TRBV5-1	CASSWRVSSYNEQFF
TRBJ2-1	TRBV25-1	CASSDPGQGKYNEQFF
TRBJ2-3	TRBV10-3	CAIRGTSTDTQYF
TRBJ2-1	TRBV30	CAWRKAAYNEQFF
TRBJ2-1	TRBV5-1	CASRDRDRTYNEQFF
TRBJ2-2	TRBV12-3/TRBV12-4	CASSPRTGGPTGELFF
TRBJ1-6	TRBV7-2	CASSLMNSPLHF
TRBJ2-1	TRBV5-4	CASSPDRDRAYNEQFF
TRBJ2-2	TRBV20-1	CSARVRGIANTGELFF
TRBJ1-1	TRBV19	CASSIILAANTEAFF
TRBJ1-6	TRBV3-1	CASSLISDSPLHF
TRBJ2-7	TRBV3-1	CASSQGPAGTYEQYF
TRBJ2-5	TRBV11-2	CASSPPRTPGAQYF
TRBJ1-5	TRBV6-2/TRBV6-3	CASSDRDRGNQPQHF
TRBJ2-1	TRBV7-9	CASSLATYTGGLYNEQFF
TRBJ2-3	TRBV30	CAWSPPGLAMGTDTQYF
TRBJ2-4	TRBV5-6	CASSLNSRSEYF
TRBJ2-3	TRBV9	CASSVAIGITDTQYF
TRBJ2-7	TRBV25-1	CASTGQPSYEQYF
TRBJ1-1	TRBV12-3/TRBV12-4	CASSFGARNTEAFF
TRBJ2-5	TRBV2	CASSVPSGLKETQYF
TRBJ2-7	TRBV12-3/TRBV12-4	CASSLTGGYGYEQYF
TRBJ2-3	TRBV12-3/TRBV12-4	CASSTPLGVGSTDTQYF
TRBJ1-2	TRBV7-9	CASSSDRGNYGYTF
TRBJ2-1	TRBV11-3	CASSLVSQGLLFF
TRBJ2-1	TRBV20-1	CSARTGRGEDEQFF
TRBJ2-7	TRBV11-3	CASSYKRGVTYEQYF
TRBJ2-7	TRBV12-3/TRBV12-4	CASSLGGRLYEQYF
TRBJ2-6	TRBV2	CANLAGASFSGANVLTF
TRBJ1-6	TRBV15	CATSREAGNNSPLHF
TRBJ2-2	TRBV7-8	CASSFYSGSNTGELFF
TRBJ2-1	TRBV6-2/TRBV6-3	CASSTTSGSIYEQFF
TRBJ2-6	TRBV2	CASSRLAGDSGANVLTF
TRBJ2-1	TRBV4-2	CASSQEGGASGRVYNEQFF
TRBJ2-3	TRBV2	CASTWGATDTQYF
TRBJ2-3	TRBV15	CATSIRGGADTQYF
TRBJ1-2	TRBV7-8	CASSQRPTNYGYTF
TRBJ2-1	TRBV5-1	CASSLRDSSYNEQFF
TRBJ1-5	TRBV7-2	CASSLGGQANQPQHF
TRBJ2-5	TRBV7-7	CASSPGGARETQYF